The rows below give T cell receptor beta chains drawn from one sample of a study of blood T cell repertoires in COVID-19. Libraries were prepared by immunoSEQ multiplex PCR; TCRdb keeps only in-frame clonotypes and omits some of them. The repertoire holds about 150,000 clones, over 60% seen once, with roughly 3.5% in the top ten. Material: peripheral blood. The source of these receptors is an elderly woman with acute or convalescent COVID-19. Both conserved end residues are part of each CDR3. The D gene is left open where the match is weak.

d_call | j_call | v_call | cdr3_aa
TRBD1 | TRBJ1-1 | TRBV5-5 | CASSFSPTGDSTEAFF
TRBD1 | TRBJ1-1 | TRBV28 | CASTPWAGGTEAFF
TRBD2 | TRBJ2-1 | TRBV29-1 | CSVDLAGVGEQFF
TRBD2 | TRBJ2-7 | TRBV11-2 | CASSSRGGLAESYEQYF
. | TRBJ1-3 | TRBV6-5 | CATLPDGSGNTIYF
TRBD1 | TRBJ1-2 | TRBV27 | CASRGQGWGGYTF
TRBD2 | TRBJ2-7 | TRBV30 | CAWSVSGGSYEQYF
. | TRBJ2-1 | TRBV5-1 | CASSLGWGKVIDEQFF
TRBD2 | TRBJ2-6 | TRBV7-9 | CASSTGLAGGLSSGANVLTF
TRBD1 | TRBJ1-3 | TRBV13 | CASSLLGQGSGNTIYF
. | TRBJ1-1 | TRBV19 | CASSIGTAYTEAFF
. | TRBJ1-3 | TRBV5-4 | CASSGAGGADGNTIYF
TRBD2 | TRBJ2-5 | TRBV18 | CASSLPLADQETQYF
. | TRBJ1-6 | TRBV18 | CASSPKAEDNSPLHF
TRBD1 | TRBJ1-2 | TRBV7-9 | CASSLATGQGVSGYTF
TRBD1 | TRBJ1-1 | TRBV7-8 | CASSEMGQAALFEAFF
. | TRBJ1-5 | TRBV19 | CASSIESRSRQPQHF
. | TRBJ1-1 | TRBV6-5 | CASSYSRGFTEAFF
. | TRBJ1-1 | TRBV5-1 | CASSLTAEGAEAFF
TRBD1 | TRBJ1-1 | TRBV15 | CATSAPGGTGRVMSTEAFF
TRBD1 | TRBJ2-7 | TRBV18 | CASSPPTGTGDEQYF
. | TRBJ1-6 | TRBV28 | CASRPPGQYNSPLHF
. | TRBJ1-2 | TRBV5-8 | CASSSYLGYGGGYTF
. | TRBJ2-5 | TRBV10-3 | CAISSSDQETQYF
. | TRBJ1-2 | TRBV6-2/TRBV6-3 | CASSLNYGYTF
. | TRBJ2-3 | TRBV5-1 | CASSLAWSSGDTQYF
TRBD1 | TRBJ1-1 | TRBV25-1 | CASSYGTGDWNTEAFF
TRBD2 | TRBJ2-3 | TRBV18 | CASSPASGGKGDTQYF
. | TRBJ1-1 | TRBV11-2 | CASSSRTAEAFF
. | TRBJ2-7 | TRBV7-3 | CASSVGQGGFYEQYF
TRBD1 | TRBJ1-2 | TRBV27 | CASSPDRPWGYTF
TRBD1 | TRBJ2-7 | TRBV6-1 | CASSDRQGYYEQYF
. | TRBJ2-3 | TRBV11-3 | CASSLDPTAPTDTQYF
TRBD2 | TRBJ2-2 | TRBV27 | CASSRSGSSTGELFF
TRBD2 | TRBJ2-5 | TRBV5-1 | CASSFLGRGEKETQYF
. | TRBJ2-7 | TRBV7-9 | CASEETATYEQYF